The entry below describes one T cell receptor (beta chain). Its matching antigen is unknown. Deep-resolution sequencing targeted under 250,000 T cell genomes in pre-culture CD4+ samples. Libraries were prepared by immunoSEQ multiplex PCR; TCRdb keeps only in-frame clonotypes and omits some of them. The data show 65,000 to 90,000 clones, with around 77% seen just once and 1.6% held by the top ten. This CDR3 is 13 amino acids long. The V end was cut by 0 bases, the J end by 3 bases, with 6 bases between. CDR1 and CDR2 from the germline V gene are KGHSH and LQKENI. This specimen comes from a study of T cell repertoires and HLA-DP antigens. Study background: In vitro CD4+ alloreactivity was against HeLa-presented HLA-DP. Sorted CD137+CD4+ samples averaged 218.4 ng DNA; pre-culture CD4+ samples, 1,200 ng.

Sequencing was performed on CD4+ T cells from PBMCs. The clonotype comes from a man in his 60s in good health and CMV-seronegative. The gene calls are TRBV18 and TRBJ2-7; D is unresolved. The CDR3 is CASSPPARYEQYV. As DNA, the CDR3 is TGTGCCAGCTCACCACCGGCTCGCTACGAGCAGTACGTC.